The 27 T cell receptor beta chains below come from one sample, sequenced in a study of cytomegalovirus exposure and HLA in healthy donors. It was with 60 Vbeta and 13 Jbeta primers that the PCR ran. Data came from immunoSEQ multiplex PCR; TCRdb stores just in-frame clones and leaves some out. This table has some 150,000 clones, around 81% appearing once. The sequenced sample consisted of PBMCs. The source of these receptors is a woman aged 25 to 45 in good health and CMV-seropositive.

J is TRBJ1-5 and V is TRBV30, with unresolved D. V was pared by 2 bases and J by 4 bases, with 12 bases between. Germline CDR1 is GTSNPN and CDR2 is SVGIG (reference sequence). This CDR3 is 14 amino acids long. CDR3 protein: CAWSQAVSNQPQHF. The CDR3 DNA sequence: TGTGCCTGGAGTCAGGCAGTGAGTAATCAGCCCCAGCATTTT.

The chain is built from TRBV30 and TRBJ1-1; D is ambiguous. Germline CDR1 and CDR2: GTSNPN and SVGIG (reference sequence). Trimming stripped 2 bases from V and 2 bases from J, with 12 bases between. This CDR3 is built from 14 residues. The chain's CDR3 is CAWSTFSLNTEAFF. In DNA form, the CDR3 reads TGTGCCTGGAGTACCTTTAGCCTCAACACTGAAGCTTTCTTT.

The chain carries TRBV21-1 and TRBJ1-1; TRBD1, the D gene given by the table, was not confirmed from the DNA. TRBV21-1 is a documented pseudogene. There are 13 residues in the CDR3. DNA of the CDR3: TGTGCCAGCAGCCGACAGGGGGGCACTGAAGCTTTCTTT. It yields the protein CASSRQGGTEAFF.

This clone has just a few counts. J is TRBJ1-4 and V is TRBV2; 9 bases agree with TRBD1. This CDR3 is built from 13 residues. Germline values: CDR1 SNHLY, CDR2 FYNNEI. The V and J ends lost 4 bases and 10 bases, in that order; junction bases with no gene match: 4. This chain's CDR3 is CASSGQGGGKLFF. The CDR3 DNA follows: TGTGCCAGCAGTGGACAGGGGGGTGGAAAACTGTTTTTT. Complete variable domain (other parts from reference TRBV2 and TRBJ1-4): EPEVTQTPSHQVTQMGQEVILRCVPISNHLYFYWYRQILGQKVEFLVSFYNNEISEKSEIFDDQFSVERPDGSNFTLKIRSTKLEDSAMYFCASSGQGGGKLFFGSGTQLSVL.

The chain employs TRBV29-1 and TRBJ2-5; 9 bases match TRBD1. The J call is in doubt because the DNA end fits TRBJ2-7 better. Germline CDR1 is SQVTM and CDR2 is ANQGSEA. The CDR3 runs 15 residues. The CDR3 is CSVASYRGQAYEQYF. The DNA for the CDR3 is TGCAGCGTTGCCAGTTACAGGGGGCAGGCCTACGAGCAGTACTTC.

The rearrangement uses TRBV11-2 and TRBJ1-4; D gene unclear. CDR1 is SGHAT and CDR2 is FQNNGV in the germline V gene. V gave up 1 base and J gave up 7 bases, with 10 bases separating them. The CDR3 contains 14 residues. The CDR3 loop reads CASSLGQRAEKLFF. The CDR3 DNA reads TGTGCCAGCAGCTTAGGCCAGCGAGCTGAAAAACTGTTTTTT. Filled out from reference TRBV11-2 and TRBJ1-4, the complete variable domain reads EAGVAQSPRYKIIEKRQSVAFWCNPISGHATLYWYQQILGQGPKLLIQFQNNGVVDDSQLPKDRFSAERLKGVDSTLKIQPAKLEDSAVYLCASSLGQRAEKLFFGSGTQLSVL.

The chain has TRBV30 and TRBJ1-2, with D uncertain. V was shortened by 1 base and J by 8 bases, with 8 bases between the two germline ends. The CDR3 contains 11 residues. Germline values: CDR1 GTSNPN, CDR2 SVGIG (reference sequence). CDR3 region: CAWSGEEGYTF. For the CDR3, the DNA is TGTGCCTGGAGTGGTGAGGAAGGCTACACCTTC.

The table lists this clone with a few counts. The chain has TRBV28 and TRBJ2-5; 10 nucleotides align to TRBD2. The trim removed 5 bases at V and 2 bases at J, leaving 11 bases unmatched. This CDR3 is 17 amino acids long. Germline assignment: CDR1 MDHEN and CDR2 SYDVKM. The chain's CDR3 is CASSPGKLAGTQETQYF. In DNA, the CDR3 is TGTGCCAGCAGTCCCGGAAAACTAGCGGGGACTCAAGAGACCCAGTACTTC.

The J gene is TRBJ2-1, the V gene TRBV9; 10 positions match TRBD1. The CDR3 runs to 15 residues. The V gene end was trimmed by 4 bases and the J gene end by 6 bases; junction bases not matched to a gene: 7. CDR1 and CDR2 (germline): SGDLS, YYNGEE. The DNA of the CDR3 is TGTGCCAGCAGCTCGACCGGGACAGGGGTCAATGAGCAGTTCTTC. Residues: CASSSTGTGVNEQFF.

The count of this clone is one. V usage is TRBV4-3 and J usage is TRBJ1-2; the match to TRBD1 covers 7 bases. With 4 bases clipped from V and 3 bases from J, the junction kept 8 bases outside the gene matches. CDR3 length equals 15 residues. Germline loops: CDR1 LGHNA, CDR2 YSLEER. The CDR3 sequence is CASSPSGTAHYGYTF. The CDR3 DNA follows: TGCGCCAGCAGCCCTTCCGGGACAGCACACTATGGCTACACCTTC.

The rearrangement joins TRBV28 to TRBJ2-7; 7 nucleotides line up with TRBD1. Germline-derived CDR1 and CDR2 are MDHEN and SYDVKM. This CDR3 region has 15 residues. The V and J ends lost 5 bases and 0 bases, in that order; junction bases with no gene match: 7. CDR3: CASSPPGTASYEQYF. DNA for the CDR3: TGTGCCAGCAGTCCACCCGGGACAGCCTCCTACGAGCAGTACTTC.

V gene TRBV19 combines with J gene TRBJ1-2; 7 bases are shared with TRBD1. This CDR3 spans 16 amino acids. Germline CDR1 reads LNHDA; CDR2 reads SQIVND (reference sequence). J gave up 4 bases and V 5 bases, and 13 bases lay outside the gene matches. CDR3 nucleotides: TGTGCCAGTAGTCCTCAGGTGCTCAGGGGGACCTATGGCTACACCTTC. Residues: CASSPQVLRGTYGYTF.

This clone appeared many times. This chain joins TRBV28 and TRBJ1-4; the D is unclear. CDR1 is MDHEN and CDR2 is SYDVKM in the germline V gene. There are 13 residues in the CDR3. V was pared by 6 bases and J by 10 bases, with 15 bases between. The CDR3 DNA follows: TGTGCCAGCAGCTCCACGAGTGGAGGAAAACTGTTTTTT. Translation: CASSSTSGGKLFF.

The CDR3 sequence: CASSSGQRSNQPQHF. CDR3 DNA sequence: TGTGCCAGCAGCTCGGGACAGCGGAGCAATCAGCCCCAGCATTTT. The chain uses TRBV11-2 and TRBJ1-5; TRBD1 matches 7 bases. V lost 4 bases and J lost 1; bases outside the gene matches: 4. Germline CDR1 and CDR2: SGHAT and FQNNGV. CDR3 length: 15 residues.

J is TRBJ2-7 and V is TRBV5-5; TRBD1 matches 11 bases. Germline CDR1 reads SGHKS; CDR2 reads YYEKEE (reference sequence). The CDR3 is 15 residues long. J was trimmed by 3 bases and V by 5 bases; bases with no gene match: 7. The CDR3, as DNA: TGTGCCAGCAGTCGTGCCGGGACAGGGGGCTACGAGCAGTACTTC. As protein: CASSRAGTGGYEQYF.

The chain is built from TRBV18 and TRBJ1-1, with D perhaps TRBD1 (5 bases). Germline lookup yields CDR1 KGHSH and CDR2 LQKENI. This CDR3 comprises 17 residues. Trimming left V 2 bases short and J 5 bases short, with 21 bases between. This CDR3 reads CASSPLEVQGGGTEAFF. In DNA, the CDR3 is TGTGCCAGCTCACCATTAGAGGTTCAGGGCGGGGGGACTGAAGCTTTCTTT.

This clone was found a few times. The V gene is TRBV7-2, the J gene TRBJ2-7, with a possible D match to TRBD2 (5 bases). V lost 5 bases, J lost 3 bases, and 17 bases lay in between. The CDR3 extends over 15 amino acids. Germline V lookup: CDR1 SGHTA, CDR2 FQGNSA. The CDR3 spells CASSQRLGVNYEQYF. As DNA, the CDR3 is TGTGCCAGCAGCCAAAGACTCGGGGTAAACTACGAGCAGTACTTC.

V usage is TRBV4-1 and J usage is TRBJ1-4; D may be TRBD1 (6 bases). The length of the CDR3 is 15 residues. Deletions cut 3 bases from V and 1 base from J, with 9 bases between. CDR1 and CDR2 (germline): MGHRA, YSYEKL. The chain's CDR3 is CASSHNRVTNEKLFF. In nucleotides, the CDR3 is TGCGCCAGCAGCCATAACAGGGTAACTAATGAAAAACTGTTTTTT.

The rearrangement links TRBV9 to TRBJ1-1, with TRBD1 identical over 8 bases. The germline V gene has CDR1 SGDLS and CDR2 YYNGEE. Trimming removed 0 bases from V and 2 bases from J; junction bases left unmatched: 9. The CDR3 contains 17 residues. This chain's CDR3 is CASSVEGGTGFNTEAFF. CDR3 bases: TGTGCCAGCAGCGTAGAAGGAGGGACAGGCTTTAACACTGAAGCTTTCTTT.

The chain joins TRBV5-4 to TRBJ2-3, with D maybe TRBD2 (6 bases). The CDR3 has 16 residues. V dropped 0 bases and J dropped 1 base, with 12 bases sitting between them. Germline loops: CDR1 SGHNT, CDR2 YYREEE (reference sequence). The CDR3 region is CASSLDGSGRTDTQYF. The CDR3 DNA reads TGTGCCAGCAGCTTGGATGGTAGCGGACGCACAGATACGCAGTATTTT.

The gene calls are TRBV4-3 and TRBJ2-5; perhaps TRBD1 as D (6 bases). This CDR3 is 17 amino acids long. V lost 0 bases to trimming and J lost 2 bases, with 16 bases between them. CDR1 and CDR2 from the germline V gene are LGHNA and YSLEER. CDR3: CASSQDLRRTEQETQYF. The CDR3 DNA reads TGCGCCAGCAGCCAAGATTTAAGACGGACAGAGCAAGAGACCCAGTACTTC.

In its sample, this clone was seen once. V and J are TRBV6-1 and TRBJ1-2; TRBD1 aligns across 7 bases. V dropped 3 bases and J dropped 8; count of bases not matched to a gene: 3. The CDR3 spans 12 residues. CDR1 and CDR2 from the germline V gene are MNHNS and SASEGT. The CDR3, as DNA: TGTGCCAGCAGTGAGAGGACAGGCGGCTACACCTTC. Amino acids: CASSERTGGYTF.

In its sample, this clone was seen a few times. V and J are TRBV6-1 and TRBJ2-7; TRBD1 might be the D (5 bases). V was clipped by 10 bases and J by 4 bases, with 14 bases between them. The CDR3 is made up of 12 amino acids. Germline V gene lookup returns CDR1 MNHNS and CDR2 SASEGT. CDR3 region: CATQQDPYEQYF. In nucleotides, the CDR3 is TGTGCCACTCAACAGGACCCTTACGAGCAGTACTTC.

The CDR3 here is CAWSGGTGSRILNTEAFF. CDR3 DNA sequence: TGTGCCTGGAGTGGAGGGACAGGGAGTCGGATTTTGAACACTGAAGCTTTCTTT. The chain recombines TRBV30 with TRBJ1-1; 9 nucleotides align to TRBD1. Germline V CDR1 and CDR2: GTSNPN, SVGIG (reference sequence). Losses at the gene ends were 1 base for V and 0 bases for J; bases not matched to a gene: 12. This CDR3 spans 18 amino acids.

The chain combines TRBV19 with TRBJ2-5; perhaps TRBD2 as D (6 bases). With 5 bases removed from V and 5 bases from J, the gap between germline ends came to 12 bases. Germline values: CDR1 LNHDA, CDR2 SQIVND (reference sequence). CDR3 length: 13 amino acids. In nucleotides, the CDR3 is TGTGCCAGTAGTCGACTAGAGGGGGAGACCCAGTACTTC. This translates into CASSRLEGETQYF. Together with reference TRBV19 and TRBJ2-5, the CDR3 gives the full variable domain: DGGITQSPKYLFRKEGQNVTLSCEQNLNHDAMYWYRQDPGQGLRLIYYSQIVNDFQKGDIAEGYSVSREKKESFPLTVTSAQKNPTAFYLCASSRLEGETQYFGPGTRLLVL.

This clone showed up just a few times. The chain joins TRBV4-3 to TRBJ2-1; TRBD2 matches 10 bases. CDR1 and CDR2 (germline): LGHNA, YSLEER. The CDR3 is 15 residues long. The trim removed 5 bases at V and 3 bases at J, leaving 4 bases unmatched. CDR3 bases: TGCGCCAGCAGCTATGGACTAGCGGTCTACAATGAGCAGTTCTTC. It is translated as CASSYGLAVYNEQFF.

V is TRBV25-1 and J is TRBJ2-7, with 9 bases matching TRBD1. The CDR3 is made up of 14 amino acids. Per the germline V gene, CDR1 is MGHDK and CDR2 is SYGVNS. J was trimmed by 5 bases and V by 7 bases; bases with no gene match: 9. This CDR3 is CASNSGTGLDEQYF. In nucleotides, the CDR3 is TGTGCCAGCAACTCCGGGACAGGGTTAGACGAGCAGTACTTC.